The entry below describes one T cell receptor (beta chain). The same CDR3 can be traced to other DNA sequences in this sample. Samples underwent the assay at deep level. The authors split each subset's genomic DNA evenly across several immunoSEQ plates. Produced via immunoSEQ multiplex PCR; TCRdb's table is partial and in-frame only. Of 600,000 to 800,000 clones in the sample, around 77% were seen once. CD4+ cells yielded CD45RA+ naive and CD45RA-negative memory subsets. The entry originates in a study of shared clonotypes between healthy human individuals. Study-wide context: Researchers drew samples from two women and three men aged 18 to 49.

This CDR3 contains 15 residues. Trimming cost V 0 bases and J 0 bases, with 4 bases left between them. Looked up from germline, CDR1 is SGHRS and CDR2 is YFSETQ. The J gene is TRBJ2-6, the V gene TRBV5-1; D not resolved. The receptor was isolated from a woman in her 30s in good health. The source material was memory CD4+ T cells sorted from blood. Sample subset: CD45RA-negative fraction. Here the CDR3 DNA reads TGCGCCAGCAGCTTGGGGGCCTCTGGGGCCAACGTCCTGACTTTC. Its translation: CASSLGASGANVLTF.